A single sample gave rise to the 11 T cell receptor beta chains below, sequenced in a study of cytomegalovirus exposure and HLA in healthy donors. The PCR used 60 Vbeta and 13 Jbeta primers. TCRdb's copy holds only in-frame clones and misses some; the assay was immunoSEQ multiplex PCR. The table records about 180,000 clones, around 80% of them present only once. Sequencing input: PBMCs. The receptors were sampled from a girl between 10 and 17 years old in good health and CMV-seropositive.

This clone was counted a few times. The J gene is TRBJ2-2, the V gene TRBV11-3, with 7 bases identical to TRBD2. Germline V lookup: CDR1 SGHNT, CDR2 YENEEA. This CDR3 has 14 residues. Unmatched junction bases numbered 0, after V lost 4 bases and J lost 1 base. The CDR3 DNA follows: TGTGCCAGCAGCTCTAGCGGGAACACCGGGGAGCTGTTTTTT. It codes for CASSSSGNTGELFF.

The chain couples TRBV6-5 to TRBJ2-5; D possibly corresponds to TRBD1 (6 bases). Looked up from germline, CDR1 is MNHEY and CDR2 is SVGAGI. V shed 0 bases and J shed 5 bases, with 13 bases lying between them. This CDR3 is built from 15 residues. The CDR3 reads CASSYSNGGRETQYF. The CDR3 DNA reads TGTGCCAGCAGTTACTCGAATGGGGGCCGGGAGACCCAGTACTTC.

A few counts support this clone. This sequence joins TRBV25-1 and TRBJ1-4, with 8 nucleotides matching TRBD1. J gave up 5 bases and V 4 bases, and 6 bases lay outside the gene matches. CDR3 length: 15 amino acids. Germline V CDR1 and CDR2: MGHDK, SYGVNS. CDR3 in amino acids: CASSVPGQANEKLFF. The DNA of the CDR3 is TGTGCCAGCAGTGTCCCGGGACAGGCGAATGAAAAACTGTTTTTT.

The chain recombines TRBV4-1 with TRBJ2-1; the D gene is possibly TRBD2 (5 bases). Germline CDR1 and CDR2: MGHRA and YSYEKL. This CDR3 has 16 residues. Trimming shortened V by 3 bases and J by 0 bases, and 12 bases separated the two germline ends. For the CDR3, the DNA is TGCGCCAGCAGCCATTATAGCGCCGCCTCCTACAATGAGCAGTTCTTC. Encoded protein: CASSHYSAASYNEQFF.

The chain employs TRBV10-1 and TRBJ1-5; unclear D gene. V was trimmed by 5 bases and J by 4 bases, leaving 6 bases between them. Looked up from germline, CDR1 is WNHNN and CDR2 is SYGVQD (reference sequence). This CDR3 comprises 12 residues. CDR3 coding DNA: TGCGCCAGCAGTAACGGGAATCAGCCCCAGCATTTT. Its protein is CASSNGNQPQHF.

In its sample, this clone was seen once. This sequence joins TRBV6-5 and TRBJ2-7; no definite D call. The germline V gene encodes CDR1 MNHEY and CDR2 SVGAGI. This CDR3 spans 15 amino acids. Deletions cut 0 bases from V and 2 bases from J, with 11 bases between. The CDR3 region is CASSYSGRNPYEQYF. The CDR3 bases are TGTGCCAGCAGTTACTCGGGCAGGAACCCCTACGAGCAGTACTTC.

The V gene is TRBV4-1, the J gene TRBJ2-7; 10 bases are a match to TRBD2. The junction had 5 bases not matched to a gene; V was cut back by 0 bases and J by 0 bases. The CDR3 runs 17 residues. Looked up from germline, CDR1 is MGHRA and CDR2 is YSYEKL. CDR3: CASSQDQASGSSYEQYF. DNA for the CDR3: TGCGCCAGCAGCCAAGATCAGGCTAGCGGGAGCTCCTACGAGCAGTACTTC.

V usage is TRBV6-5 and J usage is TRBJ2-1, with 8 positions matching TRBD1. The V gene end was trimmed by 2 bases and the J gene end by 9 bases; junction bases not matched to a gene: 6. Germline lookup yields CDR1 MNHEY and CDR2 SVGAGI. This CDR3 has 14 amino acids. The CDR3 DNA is TGTGCCAGCAGTTACAAAGGGACAGGTGGTGAGCAGTTCTTC. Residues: CASSYKGTGGEQFF.

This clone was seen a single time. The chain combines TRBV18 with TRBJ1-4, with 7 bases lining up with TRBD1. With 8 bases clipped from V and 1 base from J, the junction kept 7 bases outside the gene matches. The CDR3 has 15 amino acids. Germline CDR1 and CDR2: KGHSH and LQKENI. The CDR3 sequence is CASQAPGGTNEKLFF. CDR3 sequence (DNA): TGTGCCAGCCAAGCCCCAGGGGGAACTAATGAAAAACTGTTTTTT.

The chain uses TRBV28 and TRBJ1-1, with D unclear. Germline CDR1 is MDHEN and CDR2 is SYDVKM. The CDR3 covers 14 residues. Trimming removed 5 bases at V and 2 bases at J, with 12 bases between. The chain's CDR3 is CASSLWATNTEAFF. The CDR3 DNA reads TGTGCCAGCAGTCTCTGGGCCACCAACACTGAAGCTTTCTTT.

The chain's CDR3 is CASTQDFTEAFF. The DNA for the CDR3 is TGTGCCAGCACTCAGGATTTCACTGAAGCTTTCTTT. The V call is TRBV27, the J call TRBJ1-1; D is ambiguous. The germline V gene has CDR1 MNHEY and CDR2 SMNVEV (reference sequence). The V end lost 7 bases, the J end lost 4 bases, and 10 bases lay between the germline ends. This CDR3 contains 12 residues.